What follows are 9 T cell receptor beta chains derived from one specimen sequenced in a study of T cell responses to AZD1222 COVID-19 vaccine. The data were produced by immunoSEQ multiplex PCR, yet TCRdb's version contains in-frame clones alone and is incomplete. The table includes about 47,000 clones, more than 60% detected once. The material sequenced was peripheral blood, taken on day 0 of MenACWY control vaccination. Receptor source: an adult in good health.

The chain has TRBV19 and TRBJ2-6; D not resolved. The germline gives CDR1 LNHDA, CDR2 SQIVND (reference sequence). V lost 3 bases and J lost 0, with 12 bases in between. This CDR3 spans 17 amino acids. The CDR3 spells CASSIPQTNSGANVLTF. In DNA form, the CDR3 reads TGTGCCAGTAGTATTCCCCAGACCAACTCTGGGGCCAACGTCCTGACTTTC.

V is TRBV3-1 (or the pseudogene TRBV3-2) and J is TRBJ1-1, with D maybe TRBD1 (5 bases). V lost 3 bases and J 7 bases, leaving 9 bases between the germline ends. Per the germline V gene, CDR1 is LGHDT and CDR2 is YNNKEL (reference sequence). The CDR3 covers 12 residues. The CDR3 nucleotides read TGTGCCAGCAGCCATCTGAGGGGTGAAGCTTTCTTT. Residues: CASSHLRGEAFF.

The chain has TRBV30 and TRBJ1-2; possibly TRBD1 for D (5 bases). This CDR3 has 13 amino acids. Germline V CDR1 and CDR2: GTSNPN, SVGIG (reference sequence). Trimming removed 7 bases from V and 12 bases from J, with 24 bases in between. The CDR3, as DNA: TGTGCCTCCACCTCAACAACGACAGCTTCTGACACCTTC. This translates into CASTSTTTASDTF.

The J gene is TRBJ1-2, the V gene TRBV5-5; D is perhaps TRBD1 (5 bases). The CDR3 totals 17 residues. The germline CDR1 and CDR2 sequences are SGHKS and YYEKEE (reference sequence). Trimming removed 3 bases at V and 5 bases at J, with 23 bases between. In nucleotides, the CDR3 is TGTGCCAGCAGCTCTTCCCGCCAGGGCGTATCAATTTATGGCTACACCTTC. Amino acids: CASSSSRQGVSIYGYTF.

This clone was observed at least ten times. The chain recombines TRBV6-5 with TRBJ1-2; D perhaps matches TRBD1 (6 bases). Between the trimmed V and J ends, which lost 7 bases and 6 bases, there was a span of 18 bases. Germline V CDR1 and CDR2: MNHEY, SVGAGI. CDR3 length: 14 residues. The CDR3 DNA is TGTGCCAGCACCCCCGGACAGTATTTAGATGGCTACACCTTC. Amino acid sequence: CASTPGQYLDGYTF.

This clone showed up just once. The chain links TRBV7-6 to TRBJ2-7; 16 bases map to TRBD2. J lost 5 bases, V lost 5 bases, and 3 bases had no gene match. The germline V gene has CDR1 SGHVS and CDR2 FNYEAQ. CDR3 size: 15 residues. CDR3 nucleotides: TGTGCCAGCAGCCTGGGACTAGCGGGAGGGAACGAGCAGTACTTC. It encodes CASSLGLAGGNEQYF.

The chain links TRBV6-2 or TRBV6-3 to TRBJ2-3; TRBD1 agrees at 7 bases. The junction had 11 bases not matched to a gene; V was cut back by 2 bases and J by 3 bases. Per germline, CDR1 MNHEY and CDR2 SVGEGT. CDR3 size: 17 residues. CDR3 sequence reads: CASSYTDRTILTDTQYF. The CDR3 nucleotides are TGTGCCAGCAGTTACACGGACAGGACGATCTTGACAGATACGCAGTATTTT.

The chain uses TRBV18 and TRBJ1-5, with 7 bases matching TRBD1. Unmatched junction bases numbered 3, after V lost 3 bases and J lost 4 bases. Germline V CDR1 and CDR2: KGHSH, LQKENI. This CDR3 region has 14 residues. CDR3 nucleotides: TGTGCCAGCTCACCCGACAGGGCAAATCAGCCCCAGCATTTT. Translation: CASSPDRANQPQHF.

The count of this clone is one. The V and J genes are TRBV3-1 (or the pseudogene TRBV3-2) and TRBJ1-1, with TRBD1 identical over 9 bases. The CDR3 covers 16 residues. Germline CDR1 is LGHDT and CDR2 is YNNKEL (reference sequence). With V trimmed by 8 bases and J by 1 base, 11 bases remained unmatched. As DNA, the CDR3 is TGTGCCAGCCGCTCAAGTCCGGGACAGGGGAACACTGAAGCTTTCTTT. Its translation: CASRSSPGQGNTEAFF.